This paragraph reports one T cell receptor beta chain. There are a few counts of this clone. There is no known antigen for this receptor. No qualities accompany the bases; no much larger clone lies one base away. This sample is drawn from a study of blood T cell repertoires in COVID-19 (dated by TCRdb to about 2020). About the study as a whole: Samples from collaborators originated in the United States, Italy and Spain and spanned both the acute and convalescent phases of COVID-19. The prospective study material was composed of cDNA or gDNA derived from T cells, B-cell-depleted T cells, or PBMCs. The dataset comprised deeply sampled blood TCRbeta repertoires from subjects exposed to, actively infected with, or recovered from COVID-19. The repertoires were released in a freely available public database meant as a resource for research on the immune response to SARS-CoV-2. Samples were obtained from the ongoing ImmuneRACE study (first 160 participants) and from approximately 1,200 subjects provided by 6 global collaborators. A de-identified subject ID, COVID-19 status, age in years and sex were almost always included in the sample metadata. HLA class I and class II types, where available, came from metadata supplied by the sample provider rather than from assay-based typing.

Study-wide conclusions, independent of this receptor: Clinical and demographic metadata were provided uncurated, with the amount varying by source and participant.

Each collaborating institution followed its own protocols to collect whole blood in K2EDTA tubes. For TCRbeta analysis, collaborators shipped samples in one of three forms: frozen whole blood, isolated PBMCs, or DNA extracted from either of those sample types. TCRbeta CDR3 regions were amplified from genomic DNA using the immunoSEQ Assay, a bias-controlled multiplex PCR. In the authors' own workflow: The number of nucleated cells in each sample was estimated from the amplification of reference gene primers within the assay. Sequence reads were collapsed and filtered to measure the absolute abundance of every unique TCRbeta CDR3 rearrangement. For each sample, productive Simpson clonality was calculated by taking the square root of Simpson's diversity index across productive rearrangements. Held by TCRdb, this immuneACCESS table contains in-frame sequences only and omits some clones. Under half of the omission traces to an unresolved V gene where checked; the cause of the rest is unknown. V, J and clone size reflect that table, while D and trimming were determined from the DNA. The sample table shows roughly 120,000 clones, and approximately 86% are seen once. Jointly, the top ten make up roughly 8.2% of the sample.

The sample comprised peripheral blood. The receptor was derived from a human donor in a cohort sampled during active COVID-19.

The CDR3 corresponds to CASSDGLAGIDEQFF. The DNA is TGCGCCAGCAGTGACGGCCTAGCGGGAATCGATGAGCAGTTCTTC. This chain joins TRBV10-1 to TRBJ2-1; a stretch of 9 junction bases matches TRBD2. The CDR3 starts with the cysteine, ends with the phenylalanine, and has 15 residues. Only CDR3 DNA remains: 45 bases, in frame from the first base. As encoded in the germline V gene (reference sequence), CDR1 is WNHNN while CDR2 is SYGVQD. Germline trimming: 3 bases from V, 8 bases from J; junction bases outside gene matches: 8.